A single sample is the source of the 19 T cell receptor beta chains below, sequenced in a study of T cells in Graves' hyperthyroidism and ophthalmopathy. Amplified TCR beta CDR3 regions came from RNA transcripts. First-round RT-PCR of the TCR CDR3 relied on the HTBI primer set. Each CDR3 protein is one row after TCRdb ran MiXCR on the multiplex PCR reads. The table has 250,000 to 300,000 distinct CDR3 sequences, approximately 18% seen once. The sample was blood. The source of these receptors is a man aged 50-59 years with Graves' ophthalmopathy.

This clonotype has at least ten counts. The chain has TRBV18 and TRBJ2-7; tentatively, D is TRBD2 (6 bases). Germline loops: CDR1 KGHSH, CDR2 LQKENI. This CDR3 has 14 residues. V was trimmed by 9 bases and J by 1 base, leaving 16 bases between them. CDR3 DNA: TGTGCCAGTGGAGGAAGGGGAGGTTCCTACGAGCAGTACTTC. It encodes CASGGRGGSYEQYF.

V and J are TRBV30 and TRBJ1-1; D is undetermined. The V gene's germline CDR1 is GTSNPN and CDR2 SVGIG (reference sequence). The CDR3 length is 14 residues. Trimming pared 4 bases from V and 1 base from J, leaving 13 bases between. The CDR3 spells CAWIDRRRNTEAFF. In DNA, the CDR3 is TGTGCCTGGATCGATCGACGACGGAACACTGAAGCTTTCTTT.

This clonotype was seen only a few times. The V call is TRBV5-1, the J call TRBJ2-7; D is unresolved. The V end was cut by 1 base, the J end by 6 bases, with 20 bases between. The CDR3 is 16 amino acids. Germline-derived CDR1 and CDR2 are SGHRS and YFSETQ. CDR3 residues: CASSLPPPSTVIEQYF. DNA of the CDR3: TGCGCCAGCAGCTTGCCCCCCCCCTCTACAGTAATCGAGCAGTACTTC.

The V call is TRBV7-9, the J call TRBJ2-7; the match to TRBD1 covers 9 bases. From germline, CDR1 is SEHNR and CDR2 FQNEAQ (reference sequence). Unmatched junction bases numbered 7, after V lost 8 bases and J lost 2 bases. The CDR3 covers 14 residues. The CDR3 region has the DNA TGTGCCAGCGCTTCGGGACAGGGTACCTACGAGCAGTACTTC. This translates into CASASGQGTYEQYF.

J is TRBJ1-5 and V is TRBV5-1, with unresolved D. V was clipped by 0 bases and J by 4 bases, with 14 bases between them. Germline V gene sequence: CDR1 SGHRS, CDR2 YFSETQ. This CDR3 is built from 16 residues. CDR3 in DNA: TGCGCCAGCAGCTTGGGGGTGGGCTCTCCTAATCAGCCCCAGCATTTT. Protein: CASSLGVGSPNQPQHF.

This clonotype was found a few times. CDR3 sequence reads: CASSQGAGYNEQFF. DNA of the CDR3: TGTGCCAGCAGCCAGGGGGCCGGATACAATGAGCAGTTCTTC. The rearrangement joins TRBV3-1 to TRBJ2-1; D is perhaps TRBD1 (6 bases). Between the trimmed V and J ends, which lost 3 bases and 4 bases, there was a span of 10 bases. Germline CDR1 LGHDT, CDR2 YNNKEL (reference sequence). CDR3 length: 14 residues.

This clonotype was detected ten times or more. The chain employs TRBV2 and TRBJ1-4, with 9 bases lining up with TRBD1. The CDR3 covers 14 residues. The J segment lost 5 bases and the V segment lost 6 bases, leaving 4 bases of the junction unmatched. Germline-derived CDR1 and CDR2 are SNHLY and FYNNEI. CDR3 region: CASSDDRGNEKLFF. In DNA form, the CDR3 reads TGTGCCAGCAGCGACGACAGGGGGAATGAAAAACTGTTTTTT.

This clonotype has at least ten counts. The chain uses TRBV11-2 and TRBJ2-1, with 11 nucleotides matching TRBD2. V dropped 5 bases and J dropped 3; count of bases not matched to a gene: 6. The CDR3 has 16 residues. Germline CDR1 SGHAT, CDR2 FQNNGV. CDR3 in DNA: TGTGCCAGCAGCCGCTTCGGACTAGCGGGCTACAATGAGCAGTTCTTC. It translates to CASSRFGLAGYNEQFF.

The chain uses TRBV5-6 and TRBJ1-4; D remains unclear. Trimming removed 1 base at V and 3 bases at J, with 4 bases between. Germline V CDR1 and CDR2: SGHDT, YYEEEE. The CDR3 covers 13 residues. Here the CDR3 reads CASSLRANEKLFF. CDR3 nucleotides: TGTGCCAGCAGCTTGAGAGCTAATGAAAAACTGTTTTTT.

The gene calls are TRBV4-1 and TRBJ1-1, with TRBD1 matching 10 bases. V gave up 3 bases and J gave up 5 bases; unmatched junction bases: 9. The CDR3 contains 16 residues. Looked up from germline, CDR1 is MGHRA and CDR2 is YSYEKL. The DNA of the CDR3 is TGCGCCAGCAGCCACCTCCGACAGGGGGCGCGGACTGAAGCTTTCTTT. Its protein is CASSHLRQGARTEAFF.

Many counts were recorded for this clonotype. This chain connects TRBV7-2 to TRBJ1-4; D unresolved. Germline loops: CDR1 SGHTA, CDR2 FQGNSA. Trimming removed 7 bases at V and 4 bases at J, with 16 bases between. This CDR3 comprises 15 residues. This CDR3 reads CASTWRADGNEKLFF. As DNA, the CDR3 is TGTGCCAGCACCTGGAGGGCAGACGGTAATGAAAAACTGTTTTTT. The full variable domain, rest sourced from reference TRBV7-2 and TRBJ1-4, is GAGVSQSPSNKVTEKGKDVELRCDPISGHTALYWYRQSLGQGLEFLIYFQGNSAPDKSGLPSDRFSAERTGGSVSTLTIQRTQQEDSAVYLCASTWRADGNEKLFFGSGTQLSVL.

On this clonotype itself: The junction does not match germline at one end; this may be a read error. The chain couples TRBV10-2 to TRBJ2-7; 11 bases agree with TRBD2. This CDR3 is built from 16 residues. The germline CDR1 and CDR2 sequences are WSHSY and SAAADI. CDR3 loop: CTSSVAPSGRPHEQYF. DNA for the CDR3: TGCACCAGCAGTGTAGCCCCTAGCGGGAGGCCCCACGAGCAGTACTTC.

This clonotype was observed many times. The chain combines TRBV28 with TRBJ2-5, with 10 bases identical to TRBD2. Germline V lookup: CDR1 MDHEN, CDR2 SYDVKM. This CDR3 contains 17 residues. Unmatched junction bases numbered 9, after V lost 3 bases and J lost 2 bases. CDR3 sequence (DNA): TGTGCCAGCAGTTTCCCCGGACTAGCGGAGAAACAAGAGACCCAGTACTTC. This gives the protein CASSFPGLAEKQETQYF.

The sample holds many counts of this clonotype. The chain is built from TRBV27 and TRBJ2-5, with 9 bases lining up with TRBD2. The V and J ends lost 4 bases and 5 bases, in that order; junction bases with no gene match: 8. The CDR3 runs 15 residues. CDR1 MNHEY and CDR2 SMNVEV come from the germline V gene (reference sequence). The CDR3 here is CASSSTLAGAETQYF. CDR3 coding DNA: TGTGCCAGCAGTTCCACTTTAGCGGGAGCTGAGACCCAGTACTTC.

This clonotype appeared many times. The chain joins TRBV20-1 to TRBJ2-1, with a weak D call TRBD2 (6 bases). The CDR3 totals 15 residues. Trimming took off 6 bases at V and 6 bases at J, with 21 bases between the two ends. Germline-derived CDR1 and CDR2 are DFQATT and SNEGSKA (reference sequence). Written as DNA, the CDR3 is TGCAGTGCGCCCGATGGGGGGAGTGCCTCCAATGAGCAGTTCTTC. Protein product: CSAPDGGSASNEQFF.

This clonotype occurred a few times. The chain recombines TRBV20-1 with TRBJ1-1; D is perhaps TRBD1 (6 bases). Germline V gives CDR1 DFQATT, CDR2 SNEGSKA (reference sequence). Deletions cut 0 bases from V and 4 bases from J, with 12 bases between. The CDR3 covers 14 residues. CDR3 residues: CSARDPGATTEAFF. CDR3 coding DNA: TGCAGTGCTAGAGACCCGGGGGCAACCACTGAAGCTTTCTTT.

The chain carries TRBV6-1 and TRBJ2-7; D call uncertain. CDR3 length: 15 amino acids. The germline V gene encodes CDR1 MNHNS and CDR2 SASEGT. V dropped 6 bases and J dropped 6 bases, with 21 bases sitting between them. In DNA, the CDR3 is TGTGCCAGCAGCGCCGATGACGGCCGATGGGTCGAGCAGTACTTC. Translation: CASSADDGRWVEQYF.

The chain carries TRBV6-1 and TRBJ2-7; the D gene is possibly TRBD2 (7 bases). This CDR3 region has 15 residues. CDR1 is MNHNS and CDR2 is SASEGT in the germline V gene. V lost 10 bases to trimming and J lost 2 bases, with 21 bases between them. CDR3 region: CATTGGGTLTYEQYF. The DNA for the CDR3 is TGTGCCACTACGGGGGGAGGGACACTTACCTACGAGCAGTACTTC.

This clonotype has at least ten counts. The V and J genes are TRBV6-5 and TRBJ1-2; tentatively, D is TRBD1 (6 bases). V gave up 0 bases and J gave up 2 bases, with 16 bases separating them. The CDR3 sequence is 17 residues long. The germline V gene has CDR1 MNHEY and CDR2 SVGAGI. The CDR3 spells CASSYSNRVFRNYGYTF. The CDR3 nucleotides are TGTGCCAGCAGTTACTCGAACAGGGTATTTAGAAACTATGGCTACACCTTC.